This TCR beta chain was retrieved from a study of cytomegalovirus exposure and HLA in healthy donors. Study as a whole: A previous analysis identified 100 million to 120 million unique TCR beta sequences derived from some 170 million T cells.

Study-wide findings and caveats: Accounts indicate the classifier identified cytomegalovirus status with strong specificity and sensitivity.

V shed 6 bases, J shed 4 bases, and the junction held 11 bases outside the gene matches. Germline values: CDR1 SQVTM, CDR2 ANQGSEA. This CDR3 is 14 amino acids long. On this clone: Its target is unknown.

The PCR had 60 Vbeta and 13 Jbeta primers. Some clones are missing from TCRdb's copy, which holds only in-frame ones; the method was immunoSEQ multiplex PCR. Among roughly 90,000 clones listed, 75% to 90% were seen once. Sequences were obtained from PBMCs. This TCR was sampled from a man between 18 and 35 years old in good health and CMV-seronegative. The genes are TRBV29-1 and TRBJ1-2; 7 bases align to TRBD1. The chain's CDR3 is CSVTRPGQTYGYTF. CDR3 nucleotide sequence: TGCAGCGTGACGAGACCGGGACAGACCTATGGCTACACCTTC.